This TCR beta chain was captured by sequencing in a study of blood T cell repertoires in COVID-19. Study in general: Donors in the United States, Italy and Spain gave samples during acute or convalescent COVID-19.

The CDR3 extends over 15 amino acids. Trimming left V 6 bases short and J 5 bases short, with 16 bases between. Germline V lookup: CDR1 MDHEN, CDR2 SYDVKM. Data came from immunoSEQ multiplex PCR; TCRdb stores just in-frame clones and leaves some out. This sample yields 150,000 to 200,000 clones, of which approximately 85% are seen a single time; roughly 9.8% belongs to the top ten. The receptor was derived from a human donor with active or convalescent COVID-19. The donor label of this sample is uncertain. The source material was peripheral blood. V gene TRBV28 combines with J gene TRBJ1-4, with TRBD1 as a possible D gene (5 bases). As DNA, the CDR3 is TGTGCCAGCAGCGACCAGGGTGCCCTCAATGAAAAACTGTTTTTT. Translated: CASSDQGALNEKLFF. The full variable domain, with the rest looked up from reference TRBV28 and TRBJ1-4, is DVKVTQSSRYLVKRTGEKVFLECVQDMDHENMFWYRQDPGLGLRLIYFSYDVKMKEKGDIPEGYSVSREKKERFSLILESASTNQTSMYLCASSDQGALNEKLFFGSGTQLSVL.